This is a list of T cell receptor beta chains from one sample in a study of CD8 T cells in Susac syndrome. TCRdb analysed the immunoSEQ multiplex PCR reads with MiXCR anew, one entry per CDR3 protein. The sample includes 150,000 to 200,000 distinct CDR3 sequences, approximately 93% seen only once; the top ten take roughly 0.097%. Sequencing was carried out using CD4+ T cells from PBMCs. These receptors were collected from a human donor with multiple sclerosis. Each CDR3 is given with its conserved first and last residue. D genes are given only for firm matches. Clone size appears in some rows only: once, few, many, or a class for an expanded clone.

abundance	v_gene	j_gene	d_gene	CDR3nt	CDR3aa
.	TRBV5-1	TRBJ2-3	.	TGCGCCAGCAGCTTGGCCGGGGCTCGCAGGGATACGCAGTATTTT	CASSLAGARRDTQYF
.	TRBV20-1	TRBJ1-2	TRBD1	TGCAGTGCATACAGGGGGCTAAGCTATGGCTACACCTTC	CSAYRGLSYGYTF
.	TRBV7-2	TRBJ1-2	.	TGTGCCAGCAGCTTAGGGGCAGCCGCTAACTATGGCTACACCTTC	CASSLGAAANYGYTF
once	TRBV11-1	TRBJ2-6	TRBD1	TGTGCCAGCAGCAAAAGACAGGGCGCTGGGGCCAACGTCCTGACTTTC	CASSKRQGAGANVLTF
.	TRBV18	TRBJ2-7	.	TGTGCCAGCTCACCTAGGGACGTCGGAGAGCAGTACTTC	CASSPRDVGEQYF
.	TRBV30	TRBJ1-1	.	TGTGCCTGGAGAAGGGATCTTCTGAACACTGAAGCTTTCTTT	CAWRRDLLNTEAFF
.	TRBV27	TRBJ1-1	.	TGTGCCAGCAGGCGGGGCACTGGGAACACTGAAGCTTTCTTT	CASRRGTGNTEAFF
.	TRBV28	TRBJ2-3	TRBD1	TGTGCCAGTCGTTCGGGACAGACAAAAGTAGATACGCAGTATTTT	CASRSGQTKVDTQYF
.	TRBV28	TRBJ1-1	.	TGTGCCAGCAGCCGGGACTTCTTT	CASSRDFF
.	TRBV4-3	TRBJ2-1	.	TGCGCCAGCAGCCAAGAACCGGGGCACTCCTACAATGAGCAGTTCTTC	CASSQEPGHSYNEQFF
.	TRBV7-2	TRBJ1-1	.	TGTGCCAGCAGCGCACACAAGAGGTACACTGAAGCTTTCTTT	CASSAHKRYTEAFF
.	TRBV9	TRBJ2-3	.	TGTGCCAGCAGCGTATCTAGCACAGATACGCAGTATTTT	CASSVSSTDTQYF
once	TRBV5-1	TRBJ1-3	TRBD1	TGCGCCAGCAGCTCCCACGGGACAGGGTACGGAAACACCATATATTTT	CASSSHGTGYGNTIYF
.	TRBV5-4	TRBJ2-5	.	TGTGCCAGCAGCTTGGACAGTGGGGAGACCCAGTACTTC	CASSLDSGETQYF